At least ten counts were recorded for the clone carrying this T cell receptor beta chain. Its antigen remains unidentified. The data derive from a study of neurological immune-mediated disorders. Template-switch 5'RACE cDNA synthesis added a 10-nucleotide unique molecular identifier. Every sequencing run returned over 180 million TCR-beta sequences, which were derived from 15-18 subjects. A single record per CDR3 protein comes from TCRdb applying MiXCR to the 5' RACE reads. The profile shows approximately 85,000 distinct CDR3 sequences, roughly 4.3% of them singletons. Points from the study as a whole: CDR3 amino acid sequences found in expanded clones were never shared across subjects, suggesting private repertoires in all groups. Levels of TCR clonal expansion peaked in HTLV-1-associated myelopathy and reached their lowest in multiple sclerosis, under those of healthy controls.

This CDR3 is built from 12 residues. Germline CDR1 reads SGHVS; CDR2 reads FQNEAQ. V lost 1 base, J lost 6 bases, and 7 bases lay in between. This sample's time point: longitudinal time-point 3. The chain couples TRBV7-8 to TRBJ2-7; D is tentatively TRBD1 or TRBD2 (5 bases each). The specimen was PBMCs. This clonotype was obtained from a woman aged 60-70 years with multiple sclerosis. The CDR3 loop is CASSLGGSEQYF. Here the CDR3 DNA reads TGTGCCAGCAGCTTAGGGGGGTCCGAGCAGTACTTC. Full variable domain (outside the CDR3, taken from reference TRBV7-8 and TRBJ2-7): GAGVSQSPRYKVAKRGQDVALRCDPISGHVSLFWYQQALGQGPEFLTYFQNEAQLDKSGLPSDRFFAERPEGSVSTLKIQRTQQEDSAVYLCASSLGGSEQYFGPGTRLTVT.